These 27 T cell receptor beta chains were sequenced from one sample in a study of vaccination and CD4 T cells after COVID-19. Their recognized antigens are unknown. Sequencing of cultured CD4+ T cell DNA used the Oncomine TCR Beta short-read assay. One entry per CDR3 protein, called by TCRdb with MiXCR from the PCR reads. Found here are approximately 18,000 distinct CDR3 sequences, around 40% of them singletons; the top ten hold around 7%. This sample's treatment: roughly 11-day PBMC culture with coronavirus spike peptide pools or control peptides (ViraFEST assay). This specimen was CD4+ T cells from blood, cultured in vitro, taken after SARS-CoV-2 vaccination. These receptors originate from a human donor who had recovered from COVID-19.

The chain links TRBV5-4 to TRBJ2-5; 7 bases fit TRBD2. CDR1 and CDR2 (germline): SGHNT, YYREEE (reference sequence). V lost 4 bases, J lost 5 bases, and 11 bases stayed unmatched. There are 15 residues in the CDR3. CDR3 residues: CASSPRTGGGETQYF. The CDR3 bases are TGTGCCAGCAGCCCCCGGACGGGGGGTGGGGAGACCCAGTACTTC.

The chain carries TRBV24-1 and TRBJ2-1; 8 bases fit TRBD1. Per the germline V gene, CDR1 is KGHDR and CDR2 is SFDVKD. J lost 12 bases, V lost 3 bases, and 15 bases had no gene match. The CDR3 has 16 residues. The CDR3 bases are TGTGCCACCAGTGATCGATGGAGGACAGGGCACGGGGGGCAGTTCTTC. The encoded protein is CATSDRWRTGHGGQFF.

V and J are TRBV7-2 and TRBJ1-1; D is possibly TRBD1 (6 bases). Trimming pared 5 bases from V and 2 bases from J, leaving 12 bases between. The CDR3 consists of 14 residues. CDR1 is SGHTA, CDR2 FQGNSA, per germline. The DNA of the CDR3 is TGTGCCAGCAGCCCTGGGGGGCCTAACACTGAAGCTTTCTTT. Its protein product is CASSPGGPNTEAFF.

Here the CDR3 reads CSARFRQGASEKLFF. The CDR3 DNA sequence: TGCAGTGCTCGATTCCGACAGGGGGCGAGTGAAAAACTGTTTTTT. This chain links TRBV20-1 with TRBJ1-4, with 10 bases aligning to TRBD1. The germline gives CDR1 DFQATT, CDR2 SNEGSKA (reference sequence). V lost 5 bases and J lost 7; bases outside the gene matches: 10. The CDR3 covers 15 residues.

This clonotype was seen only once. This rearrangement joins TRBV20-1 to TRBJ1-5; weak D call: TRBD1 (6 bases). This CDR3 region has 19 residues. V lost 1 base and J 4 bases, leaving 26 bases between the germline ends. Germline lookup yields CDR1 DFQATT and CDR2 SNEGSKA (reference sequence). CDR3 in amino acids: CSARVHPGGVRTLNQPQHF. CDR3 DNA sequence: TGCAGTGCTAGAGTCCACCCTGGGGGCGTAAGAACTTTAAATCAGCCCCAGCATTTT.

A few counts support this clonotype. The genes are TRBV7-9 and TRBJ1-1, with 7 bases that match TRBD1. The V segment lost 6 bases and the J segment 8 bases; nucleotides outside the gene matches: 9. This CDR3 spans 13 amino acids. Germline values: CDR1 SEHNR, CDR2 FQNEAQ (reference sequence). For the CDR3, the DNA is TGTGCCAGCAGGCAGGGGGAGCGGGCCGAAGCTTTCTTT. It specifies CASRQGERAEAFF. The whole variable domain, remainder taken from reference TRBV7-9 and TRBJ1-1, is DTGVSQNPRHKITKRGQNVTFRCDPISEHNRLYWYRQTLGQGPEFLTYFQNEAQLEKSRLLSDRFSAERPKGSFSTLEIQRTEQGDSAMYLCASRQGERAEAFFGQGTRLTVV.

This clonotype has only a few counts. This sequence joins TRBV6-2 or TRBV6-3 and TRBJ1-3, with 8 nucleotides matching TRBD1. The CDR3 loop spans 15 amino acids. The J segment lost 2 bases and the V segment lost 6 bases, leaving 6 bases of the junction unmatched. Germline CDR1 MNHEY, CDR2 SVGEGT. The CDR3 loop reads CASRRDRLTGNTIYF. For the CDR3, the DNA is TGTGCCAGCAGACGGGACAGGTTGACTGGAAACACCATATATTTT.

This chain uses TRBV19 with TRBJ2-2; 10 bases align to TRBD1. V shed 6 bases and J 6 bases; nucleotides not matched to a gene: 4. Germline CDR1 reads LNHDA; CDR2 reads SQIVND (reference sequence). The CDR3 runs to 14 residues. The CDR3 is CASRGTGVAGELFF. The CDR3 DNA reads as TGTGCCAGTAGGGGGACAGGGGTAGCCGGGGAGCTGTTTTTT.

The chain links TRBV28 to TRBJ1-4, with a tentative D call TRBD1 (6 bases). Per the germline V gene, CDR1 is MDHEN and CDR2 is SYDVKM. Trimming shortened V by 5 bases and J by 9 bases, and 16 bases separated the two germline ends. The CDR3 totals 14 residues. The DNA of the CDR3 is TGTGCCAGCAGTCAACAACAGGGTCGGCAAAAACTGTTTTTT. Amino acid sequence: CASSQQQGRQKLFF.

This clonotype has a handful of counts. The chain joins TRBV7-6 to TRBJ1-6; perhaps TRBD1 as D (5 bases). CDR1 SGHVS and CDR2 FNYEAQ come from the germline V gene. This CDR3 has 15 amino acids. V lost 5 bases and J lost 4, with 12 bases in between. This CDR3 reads CASSKTGTYNSPLHF. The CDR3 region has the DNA TGTGCCAGCAGCAAAACAGGAACTTATAATTCACCCCTCCACTTT.

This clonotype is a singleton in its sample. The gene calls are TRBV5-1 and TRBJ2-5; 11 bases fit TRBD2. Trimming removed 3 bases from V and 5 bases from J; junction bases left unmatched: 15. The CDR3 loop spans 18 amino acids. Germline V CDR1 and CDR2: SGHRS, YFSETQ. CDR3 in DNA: TGCGCCAGCAGCTATTTGACCGGGACTAGCGGAAGAGGGGAGACCCAGTACTTC. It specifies CASSYLTGTSGRGETQYF.

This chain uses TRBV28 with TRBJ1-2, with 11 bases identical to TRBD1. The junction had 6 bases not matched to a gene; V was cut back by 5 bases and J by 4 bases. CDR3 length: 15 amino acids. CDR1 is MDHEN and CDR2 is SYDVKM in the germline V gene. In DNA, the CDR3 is TGTGCCAGCAGTCGCGGACAGGGGGCTGGCTATGGCTACACCTTC. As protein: CASSRGQGAGYGYTF.

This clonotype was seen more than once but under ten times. The CDR3 protein is CASSSLPRGSYYEQYF. The CDR3 nucleotides are TGTGCCAGCAGCTCCCTTCCTCGGGGTTCCTACTACGAGCAGTACTTC. The chain couples TRBV7-2 to TRBJ2-7; tentative D call: TRBD2 (5 bases). With 4 bases removed from V and 3 bases from J, the gap between germline ends came to 19 bases. This CDR3 comprises 16 residues. From germline, CDR1 is SGHTA and CDR2 FQGNSA. The variable domain in full, with the rest retrieved from reference TRBV7-2 and TRBJ2-7, is GAGVSQSPSNKVTEKGKDVELRCDPISGHTALYWYRQSLGQGLEFLIYFQGNSAPDKSGLPSDRFSAERTGGSVSTLTIQRTQQEDSAVYLCASSSLPRGSYYEQYFGPGTRLTVT.

Here the CDR3 reads CASKTGTGNNEQFF. The CDR3 DNA is TGTGCCAGCAAAACCGGGACAGGGAACAATGAGCAGTTCTTC. This chain uses TRBV27 with TRBJ2-1, with TRBD1 matching over 9 bases. The CDR3 consists of 14 residues. V shed 7 bases and J 5 bases; nucleotides not matched to a gene: 6. CDR1 and CDR2 from the germline V gene are MNHEY and SMNVEV (reference sequence).

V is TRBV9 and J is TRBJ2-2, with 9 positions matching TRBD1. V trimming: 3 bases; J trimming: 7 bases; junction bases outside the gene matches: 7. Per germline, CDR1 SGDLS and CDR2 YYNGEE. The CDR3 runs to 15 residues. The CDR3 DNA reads TGTGCCAGCAGCGCTCAAACAGGGGGCAGCGGGGAGCTGTTTTTT. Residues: CASSAQTGGSGELFF.

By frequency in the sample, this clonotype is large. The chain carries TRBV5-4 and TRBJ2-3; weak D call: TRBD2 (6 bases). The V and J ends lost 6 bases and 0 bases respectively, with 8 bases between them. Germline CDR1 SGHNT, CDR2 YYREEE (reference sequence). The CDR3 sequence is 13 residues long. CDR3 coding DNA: TGTGCCAGCACTAGCGCTAGCACAGATACGCAGTATTTT. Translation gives CASTSASTDTQYF.

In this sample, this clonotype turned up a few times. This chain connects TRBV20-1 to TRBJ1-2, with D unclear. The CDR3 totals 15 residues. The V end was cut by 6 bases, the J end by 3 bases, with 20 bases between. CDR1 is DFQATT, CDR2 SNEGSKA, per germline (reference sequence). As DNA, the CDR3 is TGCAGTGCCTCACCAATGAAGGCTTGGGACTATGGCTACACCTTC. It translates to CSASPMKAWDYGYTF.

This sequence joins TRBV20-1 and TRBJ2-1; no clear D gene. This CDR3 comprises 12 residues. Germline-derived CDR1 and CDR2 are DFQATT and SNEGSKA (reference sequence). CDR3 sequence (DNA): TGCAGCGGTCGGAACTCCTTGTTCGGGCAGTTCTTC. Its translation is CSGRNSLFGQFF.

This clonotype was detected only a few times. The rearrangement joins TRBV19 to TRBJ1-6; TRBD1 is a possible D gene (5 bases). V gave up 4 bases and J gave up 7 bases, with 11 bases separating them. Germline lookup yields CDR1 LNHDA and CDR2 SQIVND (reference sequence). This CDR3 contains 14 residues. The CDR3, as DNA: TGTGCCAGTAGTAACCAGGGTTGGAATTCACCCCTCCACTTT. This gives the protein CASSNQGWNSPLHF.

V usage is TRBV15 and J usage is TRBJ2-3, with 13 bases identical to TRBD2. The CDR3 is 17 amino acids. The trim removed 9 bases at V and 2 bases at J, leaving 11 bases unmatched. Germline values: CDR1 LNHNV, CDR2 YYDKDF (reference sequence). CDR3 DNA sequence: TGTGCCACTGAGTCCGGGACTAGCGGGAAGGTCACAGATACGCAGTATTTT. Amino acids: CATESGTSGKVTDTQYF.

The CDR3 is CASSQSWQGHYGYTF. The CDR3, as DNA: TGCGCCAGCAGTCAATCGTGGCAGGGACACTATGGCTACACCTTC. The chain uses TRBV23-1 and TRBJ1-2, with D possibly being TRBD1 (5 bases). TRBV23-1 is an open reading frame whose function is uncertain. This CDR3 region has 15 residues. With 0 bases removed from V and 3 bases from J, the gap between germline ends came to 11 bases.

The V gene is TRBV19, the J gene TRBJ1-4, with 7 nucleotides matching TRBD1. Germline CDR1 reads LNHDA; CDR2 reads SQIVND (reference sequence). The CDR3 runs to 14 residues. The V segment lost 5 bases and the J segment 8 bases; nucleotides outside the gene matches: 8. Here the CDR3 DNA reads TGTGCCAGTAGTTCCGTCAGGGGGAACGAAAAACTGTTTTTT. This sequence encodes CASSSVRGNEKLFF. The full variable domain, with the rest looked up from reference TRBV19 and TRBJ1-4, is DGGITQSPKYLFRKEGQNVTLSCEQNLNHDAMYWYRQDPGQGLRLIYYSQIVNDFQKGDIAEGYSVSREKKESFPLTVTSAQKNPTAFYLCASSSVRGNEKLFFGSGTQLSVL.

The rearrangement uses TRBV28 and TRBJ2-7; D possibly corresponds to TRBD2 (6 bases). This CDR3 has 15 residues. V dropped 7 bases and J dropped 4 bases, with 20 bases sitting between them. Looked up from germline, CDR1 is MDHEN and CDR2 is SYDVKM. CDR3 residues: CASNQPGLGLYEQYF. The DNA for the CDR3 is TGTGCCAGCAATCAACCGGGACTGGGTCTATACGAGCAGTACTTC.

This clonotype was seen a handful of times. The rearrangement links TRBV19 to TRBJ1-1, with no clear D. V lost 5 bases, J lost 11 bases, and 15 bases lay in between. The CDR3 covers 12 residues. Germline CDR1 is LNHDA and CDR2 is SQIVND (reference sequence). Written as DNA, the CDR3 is TGTGCCAGTAGTTCGGAACCTCGGCGGGCTTTCTTT. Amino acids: CASSSEPRRAFF.

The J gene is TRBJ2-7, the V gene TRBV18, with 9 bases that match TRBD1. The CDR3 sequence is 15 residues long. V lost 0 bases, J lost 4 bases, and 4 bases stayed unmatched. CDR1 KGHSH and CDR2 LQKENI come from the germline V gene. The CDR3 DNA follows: TGTGCCAGCTCACCACCGGGACAGGGTGATTACGAGCAGTACTTC. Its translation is CASSPPGQGDYEQYF.

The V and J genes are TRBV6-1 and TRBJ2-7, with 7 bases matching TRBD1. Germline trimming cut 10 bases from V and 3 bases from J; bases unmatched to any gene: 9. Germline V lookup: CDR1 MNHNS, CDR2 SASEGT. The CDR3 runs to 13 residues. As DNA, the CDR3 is TGTGCCATCAAGGGAGACAGGGACTACGAGCAGTACTTC. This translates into CAIKGDRDYEQYF.

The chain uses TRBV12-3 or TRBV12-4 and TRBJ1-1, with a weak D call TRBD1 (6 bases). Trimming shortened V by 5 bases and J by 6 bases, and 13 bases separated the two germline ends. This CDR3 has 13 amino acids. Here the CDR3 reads CASSTNREAEAFF. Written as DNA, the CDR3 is TGTGCCAGCAGTACAAACAGGGAAGCTGAAGCTTTCTTT.